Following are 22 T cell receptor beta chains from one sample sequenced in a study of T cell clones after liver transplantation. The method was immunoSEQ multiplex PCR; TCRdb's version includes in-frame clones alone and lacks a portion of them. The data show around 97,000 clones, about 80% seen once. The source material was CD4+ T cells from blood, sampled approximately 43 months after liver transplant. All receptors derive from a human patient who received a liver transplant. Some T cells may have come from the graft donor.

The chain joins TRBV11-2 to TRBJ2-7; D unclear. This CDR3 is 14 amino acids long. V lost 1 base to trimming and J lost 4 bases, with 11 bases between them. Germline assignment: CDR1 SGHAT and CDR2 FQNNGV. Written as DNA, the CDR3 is TGTGCCAGCAGCTTAGCGGCCTTCGGGTACGAGCAGTACTTC. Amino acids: CASSLAAFGYEQYF.

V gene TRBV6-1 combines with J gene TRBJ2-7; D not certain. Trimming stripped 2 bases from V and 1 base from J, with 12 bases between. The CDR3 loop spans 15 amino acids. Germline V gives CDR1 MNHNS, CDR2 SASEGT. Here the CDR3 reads CASSEFTARSYEQYF. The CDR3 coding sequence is TGTGCCAGCAGTGAATTTACTGCTCGTTCCTACGAGCAGTACTTC.

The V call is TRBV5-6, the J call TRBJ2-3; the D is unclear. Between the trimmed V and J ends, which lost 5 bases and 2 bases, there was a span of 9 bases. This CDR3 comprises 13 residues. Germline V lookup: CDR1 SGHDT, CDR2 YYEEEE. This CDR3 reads CASSQAHTDTQYF. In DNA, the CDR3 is TGTGCCAGCAGTCAAGCACACACAGATACGCAGTATTTT.

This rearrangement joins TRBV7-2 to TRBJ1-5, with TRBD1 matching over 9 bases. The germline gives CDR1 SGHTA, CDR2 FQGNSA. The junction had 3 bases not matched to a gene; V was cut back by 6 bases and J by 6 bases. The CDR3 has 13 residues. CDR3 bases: TGTGCCAGCAGTGGACAGGGGAGTCAGCCCCAGCATTTT. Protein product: CASSGQGSQPQHF.

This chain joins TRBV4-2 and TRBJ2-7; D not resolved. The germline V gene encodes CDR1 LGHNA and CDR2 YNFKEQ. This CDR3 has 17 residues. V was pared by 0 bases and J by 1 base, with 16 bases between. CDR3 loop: CASSQDRPGLGSYEQYF. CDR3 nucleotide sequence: TGTGCCAGCAGCCAAGACCGCCCAGGTCTCGGATCCTACGAGCAGTACTTC.

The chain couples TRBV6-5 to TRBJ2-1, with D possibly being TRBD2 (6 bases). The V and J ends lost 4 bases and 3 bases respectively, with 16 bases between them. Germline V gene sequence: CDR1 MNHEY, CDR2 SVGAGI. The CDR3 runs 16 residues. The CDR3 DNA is TGTGCCAGCAGTTCCCGCCCCGGGACTGACTACAATGAGCAGTTCTTC. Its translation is CASSSRPGTDYNEQFF.

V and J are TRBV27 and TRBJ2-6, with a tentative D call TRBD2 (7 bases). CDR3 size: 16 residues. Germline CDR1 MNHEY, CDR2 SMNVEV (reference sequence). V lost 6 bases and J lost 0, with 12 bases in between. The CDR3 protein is CASRRGGSSGANVLTF. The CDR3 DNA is TGTGCCAGCAGGAGGGGGGGAAGCTCTGGGGCCAACGTCCTGACTTTC.

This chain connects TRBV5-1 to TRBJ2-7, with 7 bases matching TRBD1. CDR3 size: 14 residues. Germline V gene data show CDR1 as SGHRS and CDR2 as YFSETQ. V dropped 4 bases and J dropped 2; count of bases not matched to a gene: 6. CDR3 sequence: CASSPGQTTYEQYF. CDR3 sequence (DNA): TGCGCCAGCAGCCCGGGACAGACAACCTACGAGCAGTACTTC.

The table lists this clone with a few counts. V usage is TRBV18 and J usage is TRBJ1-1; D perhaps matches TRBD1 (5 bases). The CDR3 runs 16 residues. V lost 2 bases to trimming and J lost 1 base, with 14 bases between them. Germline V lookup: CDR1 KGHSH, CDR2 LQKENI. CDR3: CASSPGTPGTNTEAFF. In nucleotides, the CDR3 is TGTGCCAGCTCACCAGGTACTCCAGGGACGAACACTGAAGCTTTCTTT. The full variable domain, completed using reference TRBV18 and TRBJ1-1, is NAGVMQNPRHLVRRRGQEARLRCSPMKGHSHVYWYRQLPEEGLKFMVYLQKENIIDESGMPKERFSAEFPKEGPSILRIQQVVRGDSAAYFCASSPGTPGTNTEAFFGQGTRLTVV.

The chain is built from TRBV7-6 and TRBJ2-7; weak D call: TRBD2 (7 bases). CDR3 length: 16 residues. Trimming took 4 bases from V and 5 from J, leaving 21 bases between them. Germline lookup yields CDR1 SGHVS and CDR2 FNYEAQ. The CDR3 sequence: CASSSLGGGGPNEQYF. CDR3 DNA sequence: TGTGCCAGCAGCTCCCTCGGGGGCGGGGGTCCCAACGAGCAGTACTTC.

CDR3 protein: CASSPQGQGRSYEQYF. The CDR3 nucleotides are TGTGCCAGCTCACCACAAGGACAGGGGAGGTCGTACGAGCAGTACTTC. The chain recombines TRBV18 with TRBJ2-7, with 9 bases identical to TRBD1. Per germline, CDR1 KGHSH and CDR2 LQKENI. CDR3 size: 16 residues. With V trimmed by 1 base and J by 4 bases, 8 bases remained unmatched.

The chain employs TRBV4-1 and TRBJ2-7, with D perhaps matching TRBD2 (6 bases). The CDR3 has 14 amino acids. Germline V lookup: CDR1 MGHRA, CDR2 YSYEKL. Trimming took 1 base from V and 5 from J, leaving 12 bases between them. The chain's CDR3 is CASSQGGTLHEQYF. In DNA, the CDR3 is TGCGCCAGCAGCCAAGGCGGGACTCTCCACGAGCAGTACTTC.

CDR3 in amino acids: CASRGLAGFNEQFF. Written as DNA, the CDR3 is TGCGCCAGCAGGGGACTAGCGGGGTTTAATGAGCAGTTCTTC. This sequence joins TRBV10-2 and TRBJ2-1, with 13 bases fitting TRBD2. J lost 7 bases, V lost 6 bases, and 3 bases had no gene match. Germline V gene lookup returns CDR1 WSHSY and CDR2 SAAADI. This CDR3 spans 14 amino acids.

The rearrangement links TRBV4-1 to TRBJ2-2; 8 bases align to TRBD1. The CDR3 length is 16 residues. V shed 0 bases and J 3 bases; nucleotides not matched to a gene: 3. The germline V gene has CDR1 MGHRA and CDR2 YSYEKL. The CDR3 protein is CASSQELRGHTGELFF. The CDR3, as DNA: TGCGCCAGCAGCCAAGAACTCAGGGGGCACACCGGGGAGCTGTTTTTT.

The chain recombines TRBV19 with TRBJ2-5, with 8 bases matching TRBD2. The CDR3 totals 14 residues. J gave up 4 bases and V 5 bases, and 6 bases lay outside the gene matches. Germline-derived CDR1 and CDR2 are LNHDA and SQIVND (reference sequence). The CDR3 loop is CASSPIAGRETQYF. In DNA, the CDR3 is TGTGCCAGTAGTCCTATAGCGGGGAGAGAGACCCAGTACTTC. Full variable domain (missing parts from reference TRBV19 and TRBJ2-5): DGGITQSPKYLFRKEGQNVTLSCEQNLNHDAMYWYRQDPGQGLRLIYYSQIVNDFQKGDIAEGYSVSREKKESFPLTVTSAQKNPTAFYLCASSPIAGRETQYFGPGTRLLVL.

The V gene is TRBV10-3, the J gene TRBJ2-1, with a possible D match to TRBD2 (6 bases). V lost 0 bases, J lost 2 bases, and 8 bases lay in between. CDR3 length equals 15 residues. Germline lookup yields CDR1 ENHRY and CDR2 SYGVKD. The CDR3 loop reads CAISESGGAYNEQFF. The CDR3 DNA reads TGTGCCATCAGTGAGTCGGGCGGGGCCTACAATGAGCAGTTCTTC.

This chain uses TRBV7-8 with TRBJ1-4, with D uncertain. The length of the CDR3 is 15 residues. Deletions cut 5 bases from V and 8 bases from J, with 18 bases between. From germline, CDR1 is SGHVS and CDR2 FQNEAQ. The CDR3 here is CASSLHSSPKEKLFF. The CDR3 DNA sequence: TGTGCCAGCAGCCTCCACTCCTCACCCAAGGAAAAACTGTTTTTT.

The DNA for the CDR3 is TGTGCCAGCAGTTCACAGGTTAATGAAAAACTGTTTTTT. It specifies CASSSQVNEKLFF. The rearrangement joins TRBV6-5 to TRBJ1-4; D is possibly TRBD1 (5 bases). V lost 4 bases to trimming and J lost 4 bases, with 7 bases between them. Germline CDR1 MNHEY, CDR2 SVGAGI. The CDR3 covers 13 residues.

CDR3 bases: TGTGCCAGCAGCGTAGCCGACGGACTAGCGGGAGCAAGGGATACGCAGTATTTT. Its protein product is CASSVADGLAGARDTQYF. V usage is TRBV9 and J usage is TRBJ2-3; 13 nucleotides match TRBD2. The trim removed 0 bases at V and 6 bases at J, leaving 10 bases unmatched. Germline CDR1 is SGDLS and CDR2 is YYNGEE. The CDR3 totals 18 residues.

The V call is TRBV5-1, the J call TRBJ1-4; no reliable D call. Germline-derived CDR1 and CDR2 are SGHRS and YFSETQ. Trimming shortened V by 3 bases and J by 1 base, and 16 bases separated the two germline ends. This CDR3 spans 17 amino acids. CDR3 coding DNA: TGCGCCAGCAGCTACGGTGCAGCCTCTCGAACTAATGAAAAACTGTTTTTT. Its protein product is CASSYGAASRTNEKLFF.

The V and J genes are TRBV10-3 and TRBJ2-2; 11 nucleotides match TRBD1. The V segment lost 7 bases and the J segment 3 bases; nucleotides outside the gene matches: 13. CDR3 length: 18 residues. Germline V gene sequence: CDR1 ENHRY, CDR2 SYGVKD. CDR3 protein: CAITAAGTGGRDTGELFF. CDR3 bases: TGTGCCATCACCGCCGCCGGGACAGGGGGGAGGGACACCGGGGAGCTGTTTTTT.

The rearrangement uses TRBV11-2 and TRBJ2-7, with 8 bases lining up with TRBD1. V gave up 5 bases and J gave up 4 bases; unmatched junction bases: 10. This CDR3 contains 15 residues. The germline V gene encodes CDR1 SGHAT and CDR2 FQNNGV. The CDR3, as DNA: TGTGCCAGCAGCACCGACGGGACAGGACCTTACGAGCAGTACTTC. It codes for CASSTDGTGPYEQYF.